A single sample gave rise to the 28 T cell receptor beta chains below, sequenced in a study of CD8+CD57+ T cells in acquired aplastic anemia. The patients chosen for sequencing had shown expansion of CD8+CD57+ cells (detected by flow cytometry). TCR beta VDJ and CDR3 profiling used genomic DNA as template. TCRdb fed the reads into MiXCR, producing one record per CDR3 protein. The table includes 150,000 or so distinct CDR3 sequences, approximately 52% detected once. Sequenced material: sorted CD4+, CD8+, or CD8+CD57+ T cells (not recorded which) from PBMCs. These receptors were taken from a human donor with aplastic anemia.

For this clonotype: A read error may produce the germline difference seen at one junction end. The CDR3, as DNA: TGTGCCAGCAACTTGGAGACAGGGGATGCGGGGGAGCTGTTTTTT. Its translation: CASNLETGDAGELFF. The chain couples TRBV5-5 to TRBJ2-2, with 8 bases fitting TRBD1. The CDR3 has 15 residues. Germline V gives CDR1 SGHKS, CDR2 YYEKEE (reference sequence).

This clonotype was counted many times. CDR3 protein: CASSPSSGGYNEQFF. Written as DNA, the CDR3 is TGTGCCAGCAGCCCCTCTAGCGGGGGTTACAATGAGCAGTTCTTC. The chain employs TRBV6-1 and TRBJ2-1; 10 nucleotides agree with TRBD2. Germline lookup yields CDR1 MNHNS and CDR2 SASEGT. CDR3 length equals 15 residues. Trimming at V came to 6 bases and at J to 4 bases, leaving 6 bases not matched to a gene.

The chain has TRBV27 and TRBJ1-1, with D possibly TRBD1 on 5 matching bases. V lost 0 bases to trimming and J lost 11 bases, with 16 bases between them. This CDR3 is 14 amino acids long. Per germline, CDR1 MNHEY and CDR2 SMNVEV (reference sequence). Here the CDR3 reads CASSLSRGVVSAFF. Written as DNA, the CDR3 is TGTGCCAGCAGTTTATCGAGAGGGGTTGTGAGTGCTTTCTTT.

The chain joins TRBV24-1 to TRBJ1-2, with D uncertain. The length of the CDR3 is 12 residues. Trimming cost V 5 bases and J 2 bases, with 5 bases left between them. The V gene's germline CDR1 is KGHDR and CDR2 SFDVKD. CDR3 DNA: TGTGCCACCAGTGGCCCAAACTATGGCTACACCTTC. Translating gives CATSGPNYGYTF.

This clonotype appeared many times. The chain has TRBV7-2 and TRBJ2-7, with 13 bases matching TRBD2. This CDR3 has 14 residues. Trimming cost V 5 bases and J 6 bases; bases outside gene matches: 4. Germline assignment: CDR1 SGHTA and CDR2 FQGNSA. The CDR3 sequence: CASSIRLAGGEQYF. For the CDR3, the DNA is TGTGCCAGCAGCATCAGACTAGCGGGGGGCGAGCAGTACTTC.

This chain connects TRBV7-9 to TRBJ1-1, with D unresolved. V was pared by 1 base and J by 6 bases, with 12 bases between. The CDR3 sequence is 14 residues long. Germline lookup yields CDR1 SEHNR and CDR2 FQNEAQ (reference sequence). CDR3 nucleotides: TGTGCCAGCAGCTTAGGTGGGGAGGGCGCTGAAGCTTTCTTT. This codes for CASSLGGEGAEAFF. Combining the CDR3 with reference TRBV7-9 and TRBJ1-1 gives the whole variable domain DTGVSQNPRHKITKRGQNVTFRCDPISEHNRLYWYRQTLGQGPEFLTYFQNEAQLEKSRLLSDRFSAERPKGSFSTLEIQRTEQGDSAMYLCASSLGGEGAEAFFGQGTRLTVV.

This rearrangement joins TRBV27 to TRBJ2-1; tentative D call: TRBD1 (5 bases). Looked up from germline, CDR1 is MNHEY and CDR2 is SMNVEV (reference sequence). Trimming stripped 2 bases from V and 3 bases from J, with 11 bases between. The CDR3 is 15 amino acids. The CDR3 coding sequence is TGTGCCAGCAGTTTAACAGGACGCCTCTACAATGAGCAGTTCTTC. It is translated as CASSLTGRLYNEQFF.

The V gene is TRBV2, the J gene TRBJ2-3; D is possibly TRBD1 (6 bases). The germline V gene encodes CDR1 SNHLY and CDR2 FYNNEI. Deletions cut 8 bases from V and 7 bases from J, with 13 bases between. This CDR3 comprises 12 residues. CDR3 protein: CASDVGDNTQYF. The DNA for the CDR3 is TGTGCCAGCGACGTGGGGGACAATACGCAGTATTTT.

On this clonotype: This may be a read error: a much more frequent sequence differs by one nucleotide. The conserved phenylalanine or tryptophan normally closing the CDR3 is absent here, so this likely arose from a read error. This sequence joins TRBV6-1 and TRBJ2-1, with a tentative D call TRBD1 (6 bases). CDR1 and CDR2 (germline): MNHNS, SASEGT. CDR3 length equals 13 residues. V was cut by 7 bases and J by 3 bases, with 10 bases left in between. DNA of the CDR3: TGTGCCAGCATCGGGACAAACTACAATGAGCAGTTCCTC. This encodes CASIGTNYNEQFL.

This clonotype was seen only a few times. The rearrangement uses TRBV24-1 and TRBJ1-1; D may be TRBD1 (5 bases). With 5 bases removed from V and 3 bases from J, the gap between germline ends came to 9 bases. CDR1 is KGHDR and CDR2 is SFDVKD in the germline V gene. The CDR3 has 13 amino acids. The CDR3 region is CATSALGDTEAFF. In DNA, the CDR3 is TGTGCCACCAGTGCCCTGGGGGACACTGAAGCTTTCTTT.

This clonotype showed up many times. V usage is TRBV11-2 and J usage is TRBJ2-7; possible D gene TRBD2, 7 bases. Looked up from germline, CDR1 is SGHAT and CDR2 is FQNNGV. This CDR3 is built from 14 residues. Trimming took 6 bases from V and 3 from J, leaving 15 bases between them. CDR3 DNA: TGTGCCAGCAGTGGGGGGGGCCCAATCTACGAGCAGTACTTC. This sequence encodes CASSGGGPIYEQYF.

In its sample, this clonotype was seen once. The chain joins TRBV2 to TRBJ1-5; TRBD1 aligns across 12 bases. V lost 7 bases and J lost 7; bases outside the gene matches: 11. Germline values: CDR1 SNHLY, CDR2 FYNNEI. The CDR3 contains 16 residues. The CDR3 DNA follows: TGTGCCAGCATTAGCGGGACAGGGGGCGCGAGGCAGCCCCAGCATTTT. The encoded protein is CASISGTGGARQPQHF. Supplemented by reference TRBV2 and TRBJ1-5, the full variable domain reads EPEVTQTPSHQVTQMGQEVILRCVPISNHLYFYWYRQILGQKVEFLVSFYNNEISEKSEIFDDQFSVERPDGSNFTLKIRSTKLEDSAMYFCASISGTGGARQPQHFGDGTRLSIL.

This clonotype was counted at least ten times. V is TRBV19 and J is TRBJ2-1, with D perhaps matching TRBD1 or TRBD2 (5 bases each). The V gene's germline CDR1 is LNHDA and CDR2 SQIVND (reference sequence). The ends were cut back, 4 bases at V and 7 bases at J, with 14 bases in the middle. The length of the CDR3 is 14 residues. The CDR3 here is CASSTPGWGNEQFF. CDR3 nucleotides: TGTGCCAGTAGTACCCCGGGGTGGGGGAATGAGCAGTTCTTC. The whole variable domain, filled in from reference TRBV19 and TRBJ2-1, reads DGGITQSPKYLFRKEGQNVTLSCEQNLNHDAMYWYRQDPGQGLRLIYYSQIVNDFQKGDIAEGYSVSREKKESFPLTVTSAQKNPTAFYLCASSTPGWGNEQFFGPGTRLTVL.

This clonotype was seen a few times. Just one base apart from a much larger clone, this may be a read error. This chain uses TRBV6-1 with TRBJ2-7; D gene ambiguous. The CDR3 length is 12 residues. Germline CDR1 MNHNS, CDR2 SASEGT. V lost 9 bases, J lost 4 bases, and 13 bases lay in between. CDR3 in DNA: TGTGCCAGTAGAGAACGGGCTTACGAGCAGTACTTC. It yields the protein CASRERAYEQYF.

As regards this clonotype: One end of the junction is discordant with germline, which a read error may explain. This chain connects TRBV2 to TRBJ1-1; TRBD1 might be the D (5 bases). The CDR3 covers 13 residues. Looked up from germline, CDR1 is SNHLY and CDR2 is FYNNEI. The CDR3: CASSTPGSTEASF. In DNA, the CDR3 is TGTGCCAGCAGCACCCCAGGGTCCACTGAAGCTTCCTTT. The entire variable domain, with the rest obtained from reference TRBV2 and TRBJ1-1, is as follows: EPEVTQTPSHQVTQMGQEVILRCVPISNHLYFYWYRQILGQKVEFLVSFYNNEISEKSEIFDDQFSVERPDGSNFTLKIRSTKLEDSAMYFCASSTPGSTEASFGQGTRLTVV.

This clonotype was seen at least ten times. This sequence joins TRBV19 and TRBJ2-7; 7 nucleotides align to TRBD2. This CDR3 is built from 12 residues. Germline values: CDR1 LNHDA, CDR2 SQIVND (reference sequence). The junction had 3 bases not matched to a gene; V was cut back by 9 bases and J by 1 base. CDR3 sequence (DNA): TGTGCCAGCCACGGGAGGTCCTACGAGCAGTACTTC. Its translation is CASHGRSYEQYF.

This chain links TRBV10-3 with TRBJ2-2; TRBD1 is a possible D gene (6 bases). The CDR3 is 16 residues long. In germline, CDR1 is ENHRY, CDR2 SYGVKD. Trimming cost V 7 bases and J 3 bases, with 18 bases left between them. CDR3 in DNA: TGTGCCATCACCGGACAGACCTATGGCTACACCGGGGAGCTGTTTTTT. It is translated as CAITGQTYGYTGELFF.

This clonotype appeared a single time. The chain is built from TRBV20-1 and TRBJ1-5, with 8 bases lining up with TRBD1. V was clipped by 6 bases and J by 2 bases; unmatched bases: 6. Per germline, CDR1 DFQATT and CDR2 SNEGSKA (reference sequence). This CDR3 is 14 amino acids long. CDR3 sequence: CSATDRAGNQPQHF. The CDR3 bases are TGCAGTGCGACGGACAGGGCGGGCAATCAGCCCCAGCATTTT.

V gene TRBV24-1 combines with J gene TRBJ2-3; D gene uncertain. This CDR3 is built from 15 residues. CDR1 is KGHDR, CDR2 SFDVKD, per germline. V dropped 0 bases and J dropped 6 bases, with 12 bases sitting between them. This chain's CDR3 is CATSDLQGAVDTQYF. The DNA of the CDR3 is TGTGCCACCAGTGATTTGCAAGGCGCGGTGGATACGCAGTATTTT.

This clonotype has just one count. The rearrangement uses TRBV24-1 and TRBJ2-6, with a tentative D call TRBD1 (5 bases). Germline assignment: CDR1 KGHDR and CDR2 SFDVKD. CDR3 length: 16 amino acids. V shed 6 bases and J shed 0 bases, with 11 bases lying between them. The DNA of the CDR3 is TGTGCCACCAGTTTGGGGCCGGTCTCTGGGGCCAACGTCCTGACTTTC. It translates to CATSLGPVSGANVLTF.

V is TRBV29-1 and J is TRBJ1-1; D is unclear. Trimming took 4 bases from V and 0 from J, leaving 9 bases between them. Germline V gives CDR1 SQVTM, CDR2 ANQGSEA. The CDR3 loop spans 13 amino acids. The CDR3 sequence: CSVVDGLNTEAFF. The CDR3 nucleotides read TGCAGCGTTGTTGACGGCCTGAACACTGAAGCTTTCTTT. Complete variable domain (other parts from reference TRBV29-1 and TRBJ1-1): SAVISQKPSRDICQRGTSLTIQCQVDSQVTMMFWYRQQPGQSLTLIATANQGSEATYESGFVIDKFPISRPNLTFSTLTVSNMSPEDSSIYLCSVVDGLNTEAFFGQGTRLTVV.

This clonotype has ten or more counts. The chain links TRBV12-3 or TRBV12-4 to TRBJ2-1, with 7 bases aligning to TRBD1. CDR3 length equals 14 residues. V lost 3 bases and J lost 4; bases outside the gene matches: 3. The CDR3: CASSLGTEYNEQFF. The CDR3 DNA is TGTGCCAGCAGTTTGGGGACAGAGTACAATGAGCAGTTCTTC.

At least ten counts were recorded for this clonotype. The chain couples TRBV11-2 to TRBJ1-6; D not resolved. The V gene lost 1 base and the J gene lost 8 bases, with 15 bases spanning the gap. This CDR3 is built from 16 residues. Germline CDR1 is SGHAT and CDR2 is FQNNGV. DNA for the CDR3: TGTGCCAGCAGCTTAGGTGAACACCTCGGGGATTCACCCCTCCACTTT. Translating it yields CASSLGEHLGDSPLHF. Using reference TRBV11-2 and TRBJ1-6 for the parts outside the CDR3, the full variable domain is EAGVAQSPRYKIIEKRQSVAFWCNPISGHATLYWYQQILGQGPKLLIQFQNNGVVDDSQLPKDRFSAERLKGVDSTLKIQPAKLEDSAVYLCASSLGEHLGDSPLHFGNGTRLTVT.

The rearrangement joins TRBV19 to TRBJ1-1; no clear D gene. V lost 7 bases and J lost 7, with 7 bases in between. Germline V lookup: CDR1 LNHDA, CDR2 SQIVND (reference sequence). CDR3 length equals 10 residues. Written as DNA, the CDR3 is TGTGCCAGTAAGGACGGTGAAGCTTTCTTT. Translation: CASKDGEAFF.

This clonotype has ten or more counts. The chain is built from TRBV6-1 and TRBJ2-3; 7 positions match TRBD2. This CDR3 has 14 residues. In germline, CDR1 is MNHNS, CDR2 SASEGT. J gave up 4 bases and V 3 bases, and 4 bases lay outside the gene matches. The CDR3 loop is CASSDRLAADTQYF. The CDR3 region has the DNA TGTGCCAGCAGTGATAGACTAGCCGCAGATACGCAGTATTTT.

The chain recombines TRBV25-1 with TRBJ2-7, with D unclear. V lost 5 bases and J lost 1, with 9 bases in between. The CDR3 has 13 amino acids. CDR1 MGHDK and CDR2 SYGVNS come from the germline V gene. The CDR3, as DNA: TGTGCCAGCAGTTTTCCGGTTTCCTACGAGCAGTACTTC. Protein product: CASSFPVSYEQYF.

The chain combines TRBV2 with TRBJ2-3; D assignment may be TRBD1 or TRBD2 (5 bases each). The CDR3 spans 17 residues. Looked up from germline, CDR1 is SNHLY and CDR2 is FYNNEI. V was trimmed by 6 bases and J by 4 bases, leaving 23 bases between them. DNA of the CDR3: TGTGCCAGCAGGAGGCCAAGAGGGGTGTCGGAGGCAGATACGCAGTATTTT. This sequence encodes CASRRPRGVSEADTQYF.

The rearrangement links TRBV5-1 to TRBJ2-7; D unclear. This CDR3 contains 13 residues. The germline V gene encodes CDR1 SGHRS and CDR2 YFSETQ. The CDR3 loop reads CSVDVEDTYEQYF. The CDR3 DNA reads TGCAGCGTTGACGTAGAAGACACCTACGAGCAGTACTTC.